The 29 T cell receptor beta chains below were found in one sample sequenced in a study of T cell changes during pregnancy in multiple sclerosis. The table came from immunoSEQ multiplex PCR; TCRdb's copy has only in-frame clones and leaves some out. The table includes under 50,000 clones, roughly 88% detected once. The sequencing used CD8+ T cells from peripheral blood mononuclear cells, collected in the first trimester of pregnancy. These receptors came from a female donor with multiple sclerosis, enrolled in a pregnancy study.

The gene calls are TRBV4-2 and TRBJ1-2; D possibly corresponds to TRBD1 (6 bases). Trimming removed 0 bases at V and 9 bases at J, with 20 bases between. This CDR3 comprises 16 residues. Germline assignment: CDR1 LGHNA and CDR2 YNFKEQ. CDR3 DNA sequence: TGTGCCAGCAGCCAAGACCCCCAGGGGATTGGAGTCAGCTACACCTTC. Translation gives CASSQDPQGIGVSYTF.

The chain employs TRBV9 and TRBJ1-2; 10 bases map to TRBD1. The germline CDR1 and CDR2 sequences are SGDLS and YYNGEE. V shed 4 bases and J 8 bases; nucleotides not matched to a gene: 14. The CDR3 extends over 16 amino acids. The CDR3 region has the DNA TGTGCCAGCAGCCCCGCCGGACAGGGGGAGGGTTGGGGCTACACCTTC. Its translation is CASSPAGQGEGWGYTF.

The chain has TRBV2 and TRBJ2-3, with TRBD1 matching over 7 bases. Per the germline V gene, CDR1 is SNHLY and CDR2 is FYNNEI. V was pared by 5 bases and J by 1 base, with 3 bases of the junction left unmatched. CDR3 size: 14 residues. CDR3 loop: CASSTGAGTDTQYF. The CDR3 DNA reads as TGTGCCAGCAGTACAGGGGCCGGCACAGATACGCAGTATTTT.

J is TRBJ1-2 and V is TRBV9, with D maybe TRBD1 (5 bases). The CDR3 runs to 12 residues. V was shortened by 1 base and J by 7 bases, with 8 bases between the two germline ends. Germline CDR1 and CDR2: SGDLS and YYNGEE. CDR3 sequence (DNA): TGTGCCAGCAGCGTACAGGGAACTGGCTACACCTTC. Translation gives CASSVQGTGYTF. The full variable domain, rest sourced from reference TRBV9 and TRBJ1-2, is DSGVTQTPKHLITATGQRVTLRCSPRSGDLSVYWYQQSLDQGLQFLIQYYNGEERAKGNILERFSAQQFPDLHSELNLSSLELGDSALYFCASSVQGTGYTFGSGTRLTVV.

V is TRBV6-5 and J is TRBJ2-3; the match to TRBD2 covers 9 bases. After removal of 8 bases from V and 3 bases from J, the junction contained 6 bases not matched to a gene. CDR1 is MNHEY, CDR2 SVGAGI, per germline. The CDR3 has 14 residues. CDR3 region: CASGAGGPTDTQYF. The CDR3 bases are TGTGCCAGCGGGGCGGGGGGGCCAACAGATACGCAGTATTTT.

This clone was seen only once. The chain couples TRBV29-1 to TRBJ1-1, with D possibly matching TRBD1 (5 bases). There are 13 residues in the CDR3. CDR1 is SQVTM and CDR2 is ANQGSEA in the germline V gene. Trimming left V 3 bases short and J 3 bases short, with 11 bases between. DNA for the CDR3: TGCAGCGTTGACGGGGGATGGGACACTGAAGCTTTCTTT. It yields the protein CSVDGGWDTEAFF. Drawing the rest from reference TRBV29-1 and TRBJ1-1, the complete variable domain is SAVISQKPSRDICQRGTSLTIQCQVDSQVTMMFWYRQQPGQSLTLIATANQGSEATYESGFVIDKFPISRPNLTFSTLTVSNMSPEDSSIYLCSVDGGWDTEAFFGQGTRLTVV.

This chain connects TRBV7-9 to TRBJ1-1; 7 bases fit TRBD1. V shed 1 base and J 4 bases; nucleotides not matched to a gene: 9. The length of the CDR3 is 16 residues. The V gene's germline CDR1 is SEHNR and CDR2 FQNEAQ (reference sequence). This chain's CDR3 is CASSLGSLSGGTEAFF. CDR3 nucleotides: TGTGCCAGCAGCTTAGGGTCCCTATCAGGGGGCACTGAAGCTTTCTTT.

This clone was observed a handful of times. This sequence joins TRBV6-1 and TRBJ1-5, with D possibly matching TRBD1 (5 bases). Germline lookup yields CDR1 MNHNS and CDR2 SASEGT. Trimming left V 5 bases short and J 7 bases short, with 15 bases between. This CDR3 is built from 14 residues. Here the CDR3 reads CASSKEEGPQPQHF. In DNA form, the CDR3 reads TGTGCCAGCAGTAAAGAGGAGGGACCCCAGCCCCAGCATTTT.

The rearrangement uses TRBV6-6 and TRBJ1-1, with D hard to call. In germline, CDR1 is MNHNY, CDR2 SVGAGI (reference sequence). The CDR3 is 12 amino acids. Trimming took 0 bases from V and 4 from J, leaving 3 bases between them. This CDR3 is CASSYSATEAFF. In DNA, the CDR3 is TGTGCCAGCAGTTACTCGGCCACTGAAGCTTTCTTT.

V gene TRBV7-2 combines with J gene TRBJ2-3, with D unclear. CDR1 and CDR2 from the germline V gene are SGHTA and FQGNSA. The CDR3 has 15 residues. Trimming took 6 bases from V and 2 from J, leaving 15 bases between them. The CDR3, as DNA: TGTGCCAGCAGTCTCTTTAGCACCGCCACAGATACGCAGTATTTT. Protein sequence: CASSLFSTATDTQYF.

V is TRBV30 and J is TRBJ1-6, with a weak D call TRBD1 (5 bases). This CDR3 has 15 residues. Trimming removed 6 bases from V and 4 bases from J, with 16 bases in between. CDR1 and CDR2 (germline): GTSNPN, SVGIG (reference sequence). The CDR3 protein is CACVQGLSYNSPLHF. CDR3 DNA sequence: TGTGCCTGTGTCCAGGGTTTGTCGTATAATTCACCCCTCCACTTT.

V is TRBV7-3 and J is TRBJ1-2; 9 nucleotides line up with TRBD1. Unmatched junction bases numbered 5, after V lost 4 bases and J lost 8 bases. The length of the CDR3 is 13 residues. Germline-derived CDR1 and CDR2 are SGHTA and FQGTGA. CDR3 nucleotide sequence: TGTGCCAGCAGCTATGGGACAGGGTACGGCTACACCTTC. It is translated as CASSYGTGYGYTF.

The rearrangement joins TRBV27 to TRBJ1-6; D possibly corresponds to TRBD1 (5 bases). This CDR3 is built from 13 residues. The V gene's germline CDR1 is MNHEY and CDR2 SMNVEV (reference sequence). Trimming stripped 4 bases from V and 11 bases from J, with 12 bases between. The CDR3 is CASSSGVLTPLHF. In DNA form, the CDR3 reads TGTGCCAGCAGTTCGGGGGTTCTTACACCCCTCCACTTT.

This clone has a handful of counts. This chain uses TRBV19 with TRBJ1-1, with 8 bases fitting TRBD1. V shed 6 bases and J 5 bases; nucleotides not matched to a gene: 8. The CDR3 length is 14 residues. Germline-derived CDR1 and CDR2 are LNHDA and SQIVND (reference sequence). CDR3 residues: CASRDRVWGTEAFF. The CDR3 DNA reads TGTGCCAGTAGGGACAGGGTTTGGGGGACTGAAGCTTTCTTT.

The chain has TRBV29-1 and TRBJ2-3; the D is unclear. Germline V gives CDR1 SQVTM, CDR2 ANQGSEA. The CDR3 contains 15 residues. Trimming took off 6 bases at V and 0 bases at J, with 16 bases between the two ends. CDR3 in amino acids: CSVLPPNPSTDTQYF. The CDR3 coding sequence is TGCAGCGTCCTCCCCCCTAACCCTAGCACAGATACGCAGTATTTT.

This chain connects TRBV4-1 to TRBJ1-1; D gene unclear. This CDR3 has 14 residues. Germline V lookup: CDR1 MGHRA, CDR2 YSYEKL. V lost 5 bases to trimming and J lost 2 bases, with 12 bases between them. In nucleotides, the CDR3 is TGCGCCAGCAGCGACACAACCCCAAACACTGAAGCTTTCTTT. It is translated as CASSDTTPNTEAFF.

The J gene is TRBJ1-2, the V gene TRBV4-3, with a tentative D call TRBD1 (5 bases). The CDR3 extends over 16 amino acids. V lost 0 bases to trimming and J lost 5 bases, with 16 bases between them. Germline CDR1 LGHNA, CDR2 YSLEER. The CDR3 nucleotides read TGCGCCAGCAGCCAAGATAGGGTGACAGTTCCTTATGGCTACACCTTC. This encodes CASSQDRVTVPYGYTF.

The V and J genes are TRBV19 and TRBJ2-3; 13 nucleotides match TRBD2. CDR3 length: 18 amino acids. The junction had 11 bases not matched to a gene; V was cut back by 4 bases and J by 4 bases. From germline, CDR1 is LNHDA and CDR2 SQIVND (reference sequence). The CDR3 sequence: CASSTTSGGAWGADTQYF. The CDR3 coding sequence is TGTGCCAGTAGTACCACTAGCGGGGGGGCATGGGGCGCAGATACGCAGTATTTT. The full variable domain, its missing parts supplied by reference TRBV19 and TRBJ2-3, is DGGITQSPKYLFRKEGQNVTLSCEQNLNHDAMYWYRQDPGQGLRLIYYSQIVNDFQKGDIAEGYSVSREKKESFPLTVTSAQKNPTAFYLCASSTTSGGAWGADTQYFGPGTRLTVL.

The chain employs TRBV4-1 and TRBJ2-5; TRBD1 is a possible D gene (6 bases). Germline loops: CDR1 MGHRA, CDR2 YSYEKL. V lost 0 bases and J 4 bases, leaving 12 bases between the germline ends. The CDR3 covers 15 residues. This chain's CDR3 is CASSQETGLGETQYF. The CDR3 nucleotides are TGCGCCAGCAGCCAAGAAACAGGGTTAGGAGAGACCCAGTACTTC.

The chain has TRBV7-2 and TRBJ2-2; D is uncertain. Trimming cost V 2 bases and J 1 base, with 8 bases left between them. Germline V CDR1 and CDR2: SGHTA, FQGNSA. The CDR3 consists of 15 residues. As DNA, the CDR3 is TGTGCCAGCAGCTTAATTAGCCAGAACACCGGGGAGCTGTTTTTT. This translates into CASSLISQNTGELFF.

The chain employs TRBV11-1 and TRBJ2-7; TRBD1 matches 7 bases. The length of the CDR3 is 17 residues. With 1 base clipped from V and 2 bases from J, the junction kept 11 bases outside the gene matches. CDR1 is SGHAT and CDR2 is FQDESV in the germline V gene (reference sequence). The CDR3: CASSLDRGTGVAYEQYF. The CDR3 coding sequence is TGTGCCAGCAGCTTAGATCGGGGCACAGGGGTGGCCTACGAGCAGTACTTC. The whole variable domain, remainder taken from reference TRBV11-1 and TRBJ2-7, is EAEVAQSPRYKITEKSQAVAFWCDPISGHATLYWYRQILGQGPELLVQFQDESVVDDSQLPKDRFSAERLKGVDSTLKIQPAELGDSAMYLCASSLDRGTGVAYEQYFGPGTRLTVT.

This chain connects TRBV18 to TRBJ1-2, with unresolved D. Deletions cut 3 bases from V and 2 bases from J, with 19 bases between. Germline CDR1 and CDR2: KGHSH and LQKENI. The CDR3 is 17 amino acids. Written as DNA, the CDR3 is TGTGCCAGCTCACCCGGTAGAGGGTTAGGAGCAAACTATGGCTACACCTTC. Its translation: CASSPGRGLGANYGYTF.

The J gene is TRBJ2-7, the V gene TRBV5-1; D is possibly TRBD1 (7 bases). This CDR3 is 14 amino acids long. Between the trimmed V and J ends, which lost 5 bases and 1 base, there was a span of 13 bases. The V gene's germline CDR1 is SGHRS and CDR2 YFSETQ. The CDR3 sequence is CASSSSGGSYEQYF. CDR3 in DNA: TGCGCCAGCAGTTCCTCAGGGGGGTCCTACGAGCAGTACTTC.

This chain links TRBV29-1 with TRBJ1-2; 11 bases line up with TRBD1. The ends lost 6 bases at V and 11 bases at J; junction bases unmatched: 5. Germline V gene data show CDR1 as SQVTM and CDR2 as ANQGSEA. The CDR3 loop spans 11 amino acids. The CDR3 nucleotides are TGCAGCGTCGCGGGACAGGGGGGTTACACCTTC. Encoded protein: CSVAGQGGYTF. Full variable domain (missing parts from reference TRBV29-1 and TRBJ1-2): SAVISQKPSRDICQRGTSLTIQCQVDSQVTMMFWYRQQPGQSLTLIATANQGSEATYESGFVIDKFPISRPNLTFSTLTVSNMSPEDSSIYLCSVAGQGGYTFGSGTRLTVV.

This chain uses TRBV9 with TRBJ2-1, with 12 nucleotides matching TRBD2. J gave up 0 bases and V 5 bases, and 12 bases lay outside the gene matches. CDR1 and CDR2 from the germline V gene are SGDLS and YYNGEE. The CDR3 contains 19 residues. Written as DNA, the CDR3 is TGTGCCAGCAGTCTCCCCGGGACTAGCGGGTCGAGCTCCTACAATGAGCAGTTCTTC. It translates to CASSLPGTSGSSSYNEQFF.

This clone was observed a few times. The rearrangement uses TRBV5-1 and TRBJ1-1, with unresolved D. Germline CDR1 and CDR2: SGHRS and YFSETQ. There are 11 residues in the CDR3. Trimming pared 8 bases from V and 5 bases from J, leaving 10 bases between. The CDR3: CASRAGTEAFF. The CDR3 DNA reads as TGCGCCAGTCGGGCGGGTACTGAAGCTTTCTTT.

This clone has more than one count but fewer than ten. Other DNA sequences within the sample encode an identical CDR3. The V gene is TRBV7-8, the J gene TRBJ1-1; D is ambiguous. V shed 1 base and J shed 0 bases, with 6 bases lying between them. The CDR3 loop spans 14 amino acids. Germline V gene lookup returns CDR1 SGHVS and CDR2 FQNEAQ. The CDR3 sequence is CASSLGGLNTEAFF. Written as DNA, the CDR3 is TGTGCCAGCAGCTTAGGAGGGTTGAACACTGAAGCTTTCTTT.

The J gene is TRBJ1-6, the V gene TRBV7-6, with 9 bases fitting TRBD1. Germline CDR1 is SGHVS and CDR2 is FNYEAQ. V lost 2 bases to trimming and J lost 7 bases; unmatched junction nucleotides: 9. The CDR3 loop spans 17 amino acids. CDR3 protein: CASSLNGQGFRNSPLHF. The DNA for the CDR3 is TGTGCCAGCAGCTTAAACGGACAGGGGTTCAGGAATTCACCCCTCCACTTT.

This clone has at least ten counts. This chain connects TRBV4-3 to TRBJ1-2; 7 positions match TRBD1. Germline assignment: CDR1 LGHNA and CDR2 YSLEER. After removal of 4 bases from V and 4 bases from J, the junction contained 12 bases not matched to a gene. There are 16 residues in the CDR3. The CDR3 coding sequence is TGCGCCAGCAGCCCAGCCGGACAGGACGGGGCCTATGGCTACACCTTC. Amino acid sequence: CASSPAGQDGAYGYTF.